The rows below give T cell receptor beta chains drawn from one sample of a study of breast tumors, draining lymph nodes, adjacent tissues. TCRdb re-called the multiplex PCR reads with MiXCR, one entry per CDR3 protein. This table has approximately 170,000 distinct CDR3 sequences, around a third appearing once. The sample taken for sequencing was axillary lymph node tissue. Receptors originate from a female donor with breast cancer. Some clones in this sample may be carry-over from other donors' samples. Both conserved end residues are part of each CDR3. The order of the fields is V gene, D gene, J gene, clone size, CDR3 DNA, CDR3 protein. D genes are given only for firm matches. Rows may omit the clone size; those that give it use once, few, many or a size class.

v_gene: TRBV6-1; d_gene: TRBD1; j_gene: TRBJ1-2; abundance: few; CDR3nt: TGTGCCAGCATGAATCCCCCGGACAGGGAAGGCTACACCTTC; CDR3aa: CASMNPPDREGYTF
v_gene: TRBV7-2; d_gene: TRBD2; j_gene: TRBJ2-1; abundance: many; CDR3nt: TGTGCCAGCAGCTCCGGGCCCTTAAGCGGGAACAATGAGCAGTTCTTC; CDR3aa: CASSSGPLSGNNEQFF
v_gene: TRBV20-1; d_gene: -; j_gene: TRBJ1-6; abundance: -; CDR3nt: TGCAGTGCTAGAGGAGGGGGATCACCCCTCCACTTT; CDR3aa: CSARGGGSPLHF
v_gene: TRBV12-3/TRBV12-4; d_gene: TRBD1; j_gene: TRBJ1-4; abundance: -; CDR3nt: TGTGCCAGCTCTGCGACAGGGGCAACTAATGAAAAACTGTTTTTT; CDR3aa: CASSATGATNEKLFF
v_gene: TRBV6-4; d_gene: -; j_gene: TRBJ2-5; abundance: -; CDR3nt: TGTGCCAGCAGTCACTCGAGCTCGGTTCGATTGTACTTC; CDR3aa: CASSHSSSVRLYF
v_gene: TRBV20-1; d_gene: -; j_gene: TRBJ1-1; abundance: -; CDR3nt: TGCAGTGCTAGAGATTCGGCCAGGGGGAACACTGAAGCTTTCTTT; CDR3aa: CSARDSARGNTEAFF
v_gene: TRBV11-2; d_gene: TRBD2; j_gene: TRBJ2-1; abundance: many; CDR3nt: TGTGCCAGCAGCGCACCCTCGGGGGGGCCCTACAATGAGCAGTTCTTC; CDR3aa: CASSAPSGGPYNEQFF
v_gene: TRBV20-1; d_gene: -; j_gene: TRBJ2-5; abundance: -; CDR3nt: TGCAGTGCCGGGGAGGAAGAGACCCAGTACTTC; CDR3aa: CSAGEEETQYF
v_gene: TRBV11-2; d_gene: -; j_gene: TRBJ1-4; abundance: -; CDR3nt: TGTGCCAGCAGCTTACCACAGAATACTAATGAAAAACTGTTTTTT; CDR3aa: CASSLPQNTNEKLFF
v_gene: TRBV5-8; d_gene: -; j_gene: TRBJ1-2; abundance: many; CDR3nt: TGTGCCAGCAGCTTGGAACAGTTGGATGGCTACACCTTC; CDR3aa: CASSLEQLDGYTF
v_gene: TRBV2; d_gene: -; j_gene: TRBJ2-3; abundance: many; CDR3nt: TGTGCCAGCAGTGAAGCCTACGGAAGCACAGATACGCAGTATTTT; CDR3aa: CASSEAYGSTDTQYF
v_gene: TRBV7-3; d_gene: -; j_gene: TRBJ2-6; abundance: -; CDR3nt: TGTGCCAGCAGGGACGGCAGCTCTGGGGCCAACGTCCTGCCTTTC; CDR3aa: CASRDGSSGANVLPF
v_gene: TRBV2; d_gene: -; j_gene: TRBJ1-1; abundance: -; CDR3nt: TGTGCCAGCATCGGTAGGGCAGGGGTCACTGAAGCTTTCTTT; CDR3aa: CASIGRAGVTEAFF
v_gene: TRBV29-1; d_gene: -; j_gene: TRBJ2-1; abundance: many; CDR3nt: TGCAGCGTTGATAGGGTTGGTAACAATGAGCAGTTCTTC; CDR3aa: CSVDRVGNNEQFF
v_gene: TRBV27; d_gene: TRBD1; j_gene: TRBJ1-2; abundance: few; CDR3nt: TGTGCCAGCAGTAGCCGGACAGGGAGCTATGGCTACACCTTC; CDR3aa: CASSSRTGSYGYTF
v_gene: TRBV7-3; d_gene: TRBD1; j_gene: TRBJ2-1; abundance: many; CDR3nt: TGTGCCAGCAGCCCACGGACAGGGGCGTACAATGAGCAGTTCTTC; CDR3aa: CASSPRTGAYNEQFF
v_gene: TRBV7-2; d_gene: TRBD2; j_gene: TRBJ2-6; abundance: -; CDR3nt: TGTGCCAGCAGCTTCTCGGGGACTAGCGGGTCCAACGTCCTGACTTTC; CDR3aa: CASSFSGTSGSNVLTF
v_gene: TRBV20-1; d_gene: TRBD2; j_gene: TRBJ2-7; abundance: many; CDR3nt: TGCAGTGCTTGGGGCAGACTAGCTCCCGAGCAGTACTTC; CDR3aa: CSAWGRLAPEQYF
v_gene: TRBV2; d_gene: TRBD1; j_gene: TRBJ1-2; abundance: -; CDR3nt: TGCGCCAGCAGTGACAGGGGGCGCAGCTATGACTACACCTTC; CDR3aa: CASSDRGRSYDYTF
v_gene: TRBV4-1; d_gene: TRBD1; j_gene: TRBJ1-4; abundance: many; CDR3nt: TGCGCCAGCAGAGGTTCCGGACAGGATCGTGAAAAACTGTTTTTT; CDR3aa: CASRGSGQDREKLFF
v_gene: TRBV2; d_gene: TRBD2; j_gene: TRBJ2-5; abundance: many; CDR3nt: TGTGCCAGCAGCGCCATCGGAGGGACTAGCCTCCAAGAGACCCAGTACTTC; CDR3aa: CASSAIGGTSLQETQYF
v_gene: TRBV19; d_gene: -; j_gene: TRBJ1-6; abundance: once; CDR3nt: TGCGCCAGTAGCGACCTTAGACAGAGCTCCTATAATTCACCCCTCCCCTTT; CDR3aa: CASSDLRQSSYNSPLPF
v_gene: TRBV6-2/TRBV6-3; d_gene: -; j_gene: TRBJ1-2; abundance: -; CDR3nt: TGTGCCAGCAGAAGGCGGGCCTCACCCTATGGCTACACCTTC; CDR3aa: CASRRRASPYGYTF
v_gene: TRBV20-1; d_gene: TRBD1; j_gene: TRBJ2-1; abundance: many; CDR3nt: TGCAGTGCTAGAGGCGAGGCAGGGGGACCCTCCTACAATGAGCAGTTCTTC; CDR3aa: CSARGEAGGPSYNEQFF
v_gene: TRBV10-2; d_gene: -; j_gene: TRBJ1-5; abundance: medium-sized; CDR3nt: TGCGCCAGCAGTGAGTCGAGGGGGGGAGAGGGTGGCAATCAGCCCCAGCATTTT; CDR3aa: CASSESRGGEGGNQPQHF
v_gene: TRBV12-3/TRBV12-4; d_gene: -; j_gene: TRBJ1-2; abundance: many; CDR3nt: TGTGCCAGCAGTTTCAGGGATGGCTACACCTTC; CDR3aa: CASSFRDGYTF
v_gene: TRBV9; d_gene: -; j_gene: TRBJ2-3; abundance: -; CDR3nt: TGTGCCAGCAGCGTTGATTGGGGGGCAGGGACAGATACGCAGTATTTT; CDR3aa: CASSVDWGAGTDTQYF
v_gene: TRBV24-1; d_gene: -; j_gene: TRBJ2-1; abundance: once; CDR3nt: TGTGCCGCCAGTGATTTTGTAGGAGATAAGCAGTTCTTC; CDR3aa: CAASDFVGDKQFF
v_gene: TRBV12-3/TRBV12-4; d_gene: -; j_gene: TRBJ2-1; abundance: many; CDR3nt: TGTGCCAGCAGCTTGAACCGGGGTGAGCAGTTCTTC; CDR3aa: CASSLNRGEQFF
v_gene: TRBV28; d_gene: -; j_gene: TRBJ2-7; abundance: -; CDR3nt: TGTGCCAGCAGTAAAGACAGCCTCCTCTACGAGCAGTACTTC; CDR3aa: CASSKDSLLYEQYF
v_gene: TRBV2; d_gene: -; j_gene: TRBJ1-1; abundance: -; CDR3nt: TGTGCCAGCCGAGGGGGGGAAAGGTCTGAAGCTTTCTTT; CDR3aa: CASRGGERSEAFF
v_gene: TRBV10-3; d_gene: TRBD1; j_gene: TRBJ2-1; abundance: many; CDR3nt: TGTGCCATCACCCCGGGACAGGGTGCCTACAATGAGCAGTTCTTC; CDR3aa: CAITPGQGAYNEQFF
v_gene: TRBV2; d_gene: TRBD2; j_gene: TRBJ2-2; abundance: -; CDR3nt: TGTGCCAGCAGTGAAAGGTCCGGGCTAGCGGGTGCGACCGGGGAGCTGTTTTTT; CDR3aa: CASSERSGLAGATGELFF
v_gene: TRBV6-5; d_gene: TRBD1; j_gene: TRBJ2-1; abundance: many; CDR3nt: TGTGCCAGCAGTCACCCGACAGGGTTTAATGAGCAGTTCTTC; CDR3aa: CASSHPTGFNEQFF
v_gene: TRBV29-1; d_gene: -; j_gene: TRBJ1-2; abundance: -; CDR3nt: TGCAGCGTAGGGACGGTCGTTTATGGCTACACCTTC; CDR3aa: CSVGTVVYGYTF
v_gene: TRBV4-1; d_gene: -; j_gene: TRBJ2-7; abundance: many; CDR3nt: TGCGCCAGCAGTAATCCGGGCCTAGACACCTACGAGCAGTACTTC; CDR3aa: CASSNPGLDTYEQYF
v_gene: TRBV20-1; d_gene: TRBD2; j_gene: TRBJ2-7; abundance: once; CDR3nt: TGCAGTGCTCGGGGACTAGCGGGAGGGCCTTGGTACGAGCAGTACTTC; CDR3aa: CSARGLAGGPWYEQYF
v_gene: TRBV12-3/TRBV12-4; d_gene: -; j_gene: TRBJ2-4; abundance: few; CDR3nt: TGTGCCAGCAGTTTTATGGGTACCGACATTCAGTACTTC; CDR3aa: CASSFMGTDIQYF
v_gene: TRBV11-2; d_gene: TRBD2; j_gene: TRBJ2-3; abundance: many; CDR3nt: TGTGCCAGCAGCTTAGTAGCGGGAAGCACAGATACGCAGTATTTT; CDR3aa: CASSLVAGSTDTQYF
v_gene: TRBV6-1; d_gene: -; j_gene: TRBJ1-1; abundance: -; CDR3nt: TGTGCCAGTAACAGCAGGAACACTGAAGCTTTCTTT; CDR3aa: CASNSRNTEAFF
v_gene: TRBV27; d_gene: TRBD2; j_gene: TRBJ2-7; abundance: -; CDR3nt: TGTGCCTCAGATTCCGCGGGGGGTAACGAGCAGCACTTC; CDR3aa: CASDSAGGNEQHF
v_gene: TRBV12-3/TRBV12-4; d_gene: TRBD1; j_gene: TRBJ2-7; abundance: -; CDR3nt: TGTGCCAGCAGCCCGGGGACAGGGTACGACGAGCAGTACTTC; CDR3aa: CASSPGTGYDEQYF
v_gene: TRBV20-1; d_gene: -; j_gene: TRBJ1-4; abundance: many; CDR3nt: TGCAGTGCTAGAGATCAGGGGAAGGCAACTAATGAAAAACTGTTTTTT; CDR3aa: CSARDQGKATNEKLFF
v_gene: TRBV15; d_gene: -; j_gene: TRBJ2-1; abundance: many; CDR3nt: TGTGCCACCAGCAGAGAGAGGGAGAACAATGAGCAGTTCTTC; CDR3aa: CATSRERENNEQFF
v_gene: TRBV4-1; d_gene: -; j_gene: TRBJ1-2; abundance: many; CDR3nt: TGCGCCAGCAGCCAAGGGGCGGCGGGCGCCGGCTATGGCTACACCTTC; CDR3aa: CASSQGAAGAGYGYTF
v_gene: TRBV20-1; d_gene: TRBD1; j_gene: TRBJ1-2; abundance: many; CDR3nt: TGCAGTGCTAGTAGTACGGACTCAGGGGGCGGAGGCTATGGCTACACCTTC; CDR3aa: CSASSTDSGGGGYGYTF
v_gene: TRBV6-5; d_gene: TRBD1; j_gene: TRBJ1-2; abundance: -; CDR3nt: TGTGCCAGCAGTCGACAGGGTTATTACTACACCTTC; CDR3aa: CASSRQGYYYTF
v_gene: TRBV7-6; d_gene: TRBD1; j_gene: TRBJ2-7; abundance: many; CDR3nt: TGTGCCAGCAGCCGGGGCCGGGACAGGGTAGGCGAGCAGTACTTC; CDR3aa: CASSRGRDRVGEQYF